This T cell receptor (beta chain) was recorded in a study of persistence of HIV-infected CD4 T cells. Study overall: CD4+ T cells responding to CMV or HIV-1 Gag were isolated.

The stimulus was an HIV-1 Gag 15-mer peptide pool, about 1 ug/peptide/mL. Sorted nonresponding memory CD4+ T cells were CD40L-negative, CD69-negative, CD45RO-high. Before stimulation, PBMCs underwent CD8+ T cell depletion. CD8-depleted PBMCs were stimulated roughly 17 hours with anti-CD28/CD49d costimulation, CD40-blocking antibody and enfuvirtide. The libraries were made with immunoSEQ version 4 in survey mode. Method: immunoSEQ multiplex PCR; TCRdb's copy keeps in-frame clones and lacks some. This sample carries around 35,000 clones, around 86% of them seen once, and the ten largest clones take 0.97%. On this clone itself: What it recognizes is unknown.

The CDR3 spans 13 residues. CDR1 and CDR2 from the germline V gene are WNHNN and SYGVQD (reference sequence). Trimming took 3 bases from V and 2 from J, leaving 7 bases between them. This receptor was identified in an adult with HIV. The donor label of this sample is uncertain. J is TRBJ1-2 and V is TRBV10-1; D not certain. Material: cultured CD4+ T cells from PBMCs, obtained from a patient who received antiretroviral therapy. The CDR3 reads CASSESQNYGYTF. The CDR3 nucleotides read TGCGCCAGCAGTGAATCGCAGAACTATGGCTACACCTTC.